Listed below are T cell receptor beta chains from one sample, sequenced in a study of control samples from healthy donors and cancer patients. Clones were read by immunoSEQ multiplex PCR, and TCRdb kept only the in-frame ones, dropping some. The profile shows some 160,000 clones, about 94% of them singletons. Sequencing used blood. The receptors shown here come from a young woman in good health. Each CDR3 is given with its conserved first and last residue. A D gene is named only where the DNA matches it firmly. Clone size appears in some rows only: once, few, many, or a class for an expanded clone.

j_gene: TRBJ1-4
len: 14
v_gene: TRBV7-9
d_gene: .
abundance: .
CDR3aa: CASSGGGTNEKLFF
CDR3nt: TGTGCCAGCAGCGGAGGAGGGACTAATGAAAAACTGTTTTTT

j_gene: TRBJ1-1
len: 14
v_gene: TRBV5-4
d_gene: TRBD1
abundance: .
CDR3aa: CASSVGQGNTEAFF
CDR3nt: TGTGCCAGCAGCGTGGGACAGGGGAACACTGAAGCTTTCTTT

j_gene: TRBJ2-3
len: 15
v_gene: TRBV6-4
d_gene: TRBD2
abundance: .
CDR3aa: CASSQLAGRTDTQYF
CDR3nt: TGTGCCAGCAGCCAACTAGCGGGCCGCACAGATACGCAGTATTTT

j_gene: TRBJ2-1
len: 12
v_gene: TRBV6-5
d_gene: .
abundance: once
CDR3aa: CASRRGPNEQFF
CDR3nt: TGTGCCAGTCGGAGGGGCCCCAATGAGCAGTTCTTC

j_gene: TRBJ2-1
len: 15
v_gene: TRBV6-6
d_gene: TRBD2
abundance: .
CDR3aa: CASATLAGAHNEQFF
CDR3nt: TGTGCCAGCGCTACTCTAGCGGGAGCCCACAATGAGCAGTTCTTC

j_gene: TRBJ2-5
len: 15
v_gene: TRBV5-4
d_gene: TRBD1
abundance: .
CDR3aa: CASSLGQVGLETQYF
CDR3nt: TGTGCCAGCAGCCTCGGACAGGTTGGCTTAGAGACCCAGTACTTC

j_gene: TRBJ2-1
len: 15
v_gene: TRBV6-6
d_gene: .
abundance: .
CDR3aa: CASSSGQGGLNEQFF
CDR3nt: TGTGCCAGCAGTTCCGGACAGGGAGGGCTCAATGAGCAGTTCTTC

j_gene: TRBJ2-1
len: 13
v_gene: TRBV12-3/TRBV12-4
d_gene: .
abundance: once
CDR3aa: CASKSGEMGEQFF
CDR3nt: TGTGCCAGCAAATCCGGCGAGATGGGTGAGCAGTTCTTC

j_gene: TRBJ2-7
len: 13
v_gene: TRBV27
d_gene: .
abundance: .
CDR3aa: CASSLKGGYEQYF
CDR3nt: TGTGCCAGCAGTCTAAAGGGGGGTTACGAGCAGTACTTC

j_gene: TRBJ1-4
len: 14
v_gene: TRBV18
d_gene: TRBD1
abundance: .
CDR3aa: CASAGTAINEKLFF
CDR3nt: TGTGCCAGCGCGGGGACAGCCATAAATGAAAAACTGTTTTTT

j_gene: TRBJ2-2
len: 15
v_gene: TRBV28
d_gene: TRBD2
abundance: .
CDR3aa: CASSSSGIGTGELFF
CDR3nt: TGTGCCAGCAGCAGTAGCGGGATCGGCACCGGGGAGCTGTTTTTT

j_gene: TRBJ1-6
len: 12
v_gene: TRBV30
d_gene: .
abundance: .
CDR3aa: CAWTLGVSPLHF
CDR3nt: TGTGCCTGGACCCTTGGGGTCTCACCCCTCCACTTT

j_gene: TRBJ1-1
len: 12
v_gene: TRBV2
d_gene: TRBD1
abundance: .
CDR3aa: CASSPDRGEAFF
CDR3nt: TGTGCCAGCAGCCCCGACAGGGGAGAAGCTTTCTTT

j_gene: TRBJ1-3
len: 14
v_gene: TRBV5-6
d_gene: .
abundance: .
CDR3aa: CASSWGRTRNTIYF
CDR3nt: TGTGCCAGCAGCTGGGGCAGGACCAGAAACACCATATATTTT

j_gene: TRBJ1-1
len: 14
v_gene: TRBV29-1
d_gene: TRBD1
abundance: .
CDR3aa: CSVNTGAMNTEAFF
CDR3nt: TGCAGCGTTAATACAGGGGCTATGAACACTGAAGCTTTCTTT

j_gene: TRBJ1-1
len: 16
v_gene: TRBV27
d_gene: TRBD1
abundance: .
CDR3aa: CASKGGSTGGSTEAFF
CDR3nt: TGTGCCAGCAAAGGGGGGTCGACAGGGGGCTCTACTGAAGCTTTCTTT

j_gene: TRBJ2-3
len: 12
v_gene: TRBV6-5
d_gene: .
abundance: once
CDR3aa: CASSYPPDTQYF
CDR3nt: TGTGCCAGCAGTTACCCACCAGATACGCAGTATTTT

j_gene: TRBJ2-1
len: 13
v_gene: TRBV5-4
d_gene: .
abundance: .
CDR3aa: CASSLAGGNEQFF
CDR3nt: TGTGCCAGCAGCTTGGCCGGTGGCAATGAGCAGTTCTTC

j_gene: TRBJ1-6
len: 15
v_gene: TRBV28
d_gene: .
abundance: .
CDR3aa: CASSWGFREDSPLHF
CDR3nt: TGTGCCAGCAGCTGGGGCTTCAGAGAAGATTCACCCCTCCACTTT

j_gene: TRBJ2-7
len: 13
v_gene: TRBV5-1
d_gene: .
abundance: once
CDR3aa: CASSLEGAGEQYF
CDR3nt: TGCGCCAGCAGCTTGGAAGGGGCGGGCGAGCAGTACTTC

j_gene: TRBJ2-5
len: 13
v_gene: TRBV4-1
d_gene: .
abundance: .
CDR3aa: CASSQVALETQYF
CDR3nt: TGCGCCAGCAGCCAAGTTGCGCTGGAGACCCAGTACTTC

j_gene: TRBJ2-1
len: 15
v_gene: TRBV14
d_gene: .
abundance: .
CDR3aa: CASSRLGETYNEQFF
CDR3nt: TGTGCCAGCTCTAGACTAGGGGAAACCTACAATGAGCAGTTCTTC

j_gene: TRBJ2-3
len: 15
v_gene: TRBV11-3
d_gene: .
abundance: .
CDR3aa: CASSSGGGGTDTQYF
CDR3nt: TGTGCCAGCAGCTCCGGAGGGGGGGGCACAGATACGCAGTATTTT

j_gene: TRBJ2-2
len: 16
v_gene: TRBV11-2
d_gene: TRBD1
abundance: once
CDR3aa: CASSLFLDRGTGELFF
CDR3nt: TGTGCCAGCAGCCTATTTCTGGACAGGGGGACCGGGGAGCTGTTTTTT

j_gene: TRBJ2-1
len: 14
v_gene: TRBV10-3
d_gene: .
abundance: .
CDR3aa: CAISSGFSYNEQFF
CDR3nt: TGTGCCATCAGTAGCGGGTTCTCCTACAATGAGCAGTTCTTC

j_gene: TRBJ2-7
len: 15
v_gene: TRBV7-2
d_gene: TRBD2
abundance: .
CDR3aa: CASSFAGGSSYEQYF
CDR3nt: TGTGCCAGCAGCTTCGCGGGCGGGAGCTCCTACGAGCAGTACTTC

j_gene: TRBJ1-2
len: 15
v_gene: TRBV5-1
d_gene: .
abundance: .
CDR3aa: CASSSGSGGDYGYTF
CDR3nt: TGCGCCAGCAGCTCGGGGTCTGGGGGCGACTATGGCTACACCTTC

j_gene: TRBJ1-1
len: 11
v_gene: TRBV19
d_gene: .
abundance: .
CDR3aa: CASSIGYEAFF
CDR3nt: TGTGCCAGTAGTATCGGATATGAAGCTTTCTTT

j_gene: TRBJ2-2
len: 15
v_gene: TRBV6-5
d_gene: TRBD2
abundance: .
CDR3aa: CASSYSGGNTGELFF
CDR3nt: TGTGCCAGCAGCTATAGCGGGGGTAACACCGGGGAGCTGTTTTTT

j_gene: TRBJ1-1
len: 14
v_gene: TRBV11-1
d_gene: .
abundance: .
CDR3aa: CASSLSRFNTEAFF
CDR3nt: TGTGCCAGCAGCTTATCACGATTCAACACTGAAGCTTTCTTT

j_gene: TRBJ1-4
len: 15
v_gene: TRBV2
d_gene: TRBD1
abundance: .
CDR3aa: CASNRQGGFNEKLFF
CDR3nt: TGTGCCAGCAATAGACAGGGGGGCTTTAATGAAAAACTGTTTTTT

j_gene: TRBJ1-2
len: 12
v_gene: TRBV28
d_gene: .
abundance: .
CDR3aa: CVSTYGVYGYTF
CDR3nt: TGTGTCAGCACCTACGGGGTTTATGGCTACACCTTC

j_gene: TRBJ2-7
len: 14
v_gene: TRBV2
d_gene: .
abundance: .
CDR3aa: CASSEGTLSYEQYF
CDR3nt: TGTGCCAGCAGTGAGGGGACACTCTCCTACGAGCAGTACTTC

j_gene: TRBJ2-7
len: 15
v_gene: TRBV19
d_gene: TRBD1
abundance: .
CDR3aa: CASSNPRTGGYEQYF
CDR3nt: TGTGCCAGTAGTAACCCGAGGACAGGGGGCTACGAGCAGTACTTC

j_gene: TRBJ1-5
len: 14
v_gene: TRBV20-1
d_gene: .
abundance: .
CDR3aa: CSAGGREGGQPQHF
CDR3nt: TGCAGTGCTGGTGGTAGGGAGGGAGGTCAGCCCCAGCATTTT

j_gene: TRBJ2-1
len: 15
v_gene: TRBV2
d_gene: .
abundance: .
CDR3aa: CASSPGRSGLLHQFF
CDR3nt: TGTGCCAGCAGTCCCGGACGGTCGGGACTCCTCCACCAGTTCTTC

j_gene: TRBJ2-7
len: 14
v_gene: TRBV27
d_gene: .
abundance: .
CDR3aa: CASSSGTQTYEQYF
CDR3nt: TGTGCCAGCAGTTCCGGGACACAGACCTACGAGCAGTACTTC

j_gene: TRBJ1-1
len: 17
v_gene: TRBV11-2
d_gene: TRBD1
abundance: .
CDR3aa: CASSLVPSRTGQTEAFF
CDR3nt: TGTGCCAGCAGCTTAGTGCCTAGCAGGACAGGGCAAACTGAAGCTTTCTTT

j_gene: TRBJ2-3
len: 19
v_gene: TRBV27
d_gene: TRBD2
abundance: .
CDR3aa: CASAFLGLAGGPGTDTQYF
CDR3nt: TGTGCCAGCGCCTTCCTCGGACTAGCGGGAGGGCCCGGCACAGATACGCAGTATTTT

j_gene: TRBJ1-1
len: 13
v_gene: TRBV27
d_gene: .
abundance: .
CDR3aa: CASFGALNTEAFF
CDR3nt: TGTGCCAGCTTTGGTGCTCTGAACACTGAAGCTTTCTTT

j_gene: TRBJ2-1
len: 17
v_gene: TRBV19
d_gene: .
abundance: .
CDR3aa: CASSIPDRGVLSNEQFF
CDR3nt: TGTGCCAGTAGTATCCCGGACAGAGGGGTATTGAGCAATGAGCAGTTCTTC

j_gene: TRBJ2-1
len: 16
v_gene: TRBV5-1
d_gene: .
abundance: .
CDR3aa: CASSLDGGGLYNEQFF
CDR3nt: TGCGCCAGCAGCTTGGACGGGGGAGGACTCTACAATGAGCAGTTCTTC